Listed here are 22 T cell receptor beta chains from one sample, sequenced in a study of control samples from healthy donors and cancer patients. Some clones are missing from TCRdb's copy, which holds only in-frame ones; the method was immunoSEQ multiplex PCR. Among approximately 100,000 clones listed, roughly 86% were seen once. Material for sequencing was blood. The origin of the receptors is a man aged 25 to 40 in good health.

This chain connects TRBV5-1 to TRBJ2-3; 11 bases align to TRBD1. Germline values: CDR1 SGHRS, CDR2 YFSETQ. V lost 4 bases and J lost 6; bases outside the gene matches: 4. The CDR3 sequence is 14 residues long. The CDR3 sequence is CASSRTGGADTQYF. CDR3 in DNA: TGCGCCAGCAGCCGGACAGGGGGCGCGGATACGCAGTATTTT.

The chain combines TRBV6-6 with TRBJ2-5; D call uncertain. Germline CDR1 is MNHNY and CDR2 is SVGAGI (reference sequence). Trimming took off 7 bases at V and 1 base at J, with 13 bases between the two ends. This CDR3 region has 14 residues. CDR3 sequence (DNA): TGTGCCAGCATCTTAGACGGCCTCCAAGAGACCCAGTACTTC. Its protein is CASILDGLQETQYF.

This chain links TRBV12-3 or TRBV12-4 with TRBJ1-2; D possibly corresponds to TRBD1 (5 bases). Trimming left V 6 bases short and J 3 bases short, with 11 bases between. The CDR3 covers 13 residues. CDR3 in amino acids: CASRGGDHYGYTF. The CDR3 DNA is TGTGCCAGCAGGGGAGGGGATCACTATGGCTACACCTTC.

The chain employs TRBV7-9 and TRBJ2-2; D possibly uses TRBD1 or TRBD2 (5 bases each). The CDR3 length is 15 residues. Trimming removed 0 bases at V and 4 bases at J, with 9 bases between. Germline CDR1 reads SEHNR; CDR2 reads FQNEAQ (reference sequence). CDR3 nucleotide sequence: TGTGCCAGCAGCTTAGCGGGGGTGAGCACCGGGGAGCTGTTTTTT. It is translated as CASSLAGVSTGELFF.

J is TRBJ2-5 and V is TRBV19; 7 bases align to TRBD1. The J segment lost 4 bases and the V segment lost 6 bases, leaving 8 bases of the junction unmatched. There are 14 residues in the CDR3. Germline-derived CDR1 and CDR2 are LNHDA and SQIVND (reference sequence). The CDR3 region has the DNA TGTGCCAGTAGCGACAGGGTTGTCCGAGAGACCCAGTACTTC. This sequence encodes CASSDRVVRETQYF.

This clone has only a few counts. The chain is built from TRBV5-1 and TRBJ2-1; TRBD1 or TRBD2 may be the D gene (5 bases each). Germline loops: CDR1 SGHRS, CDR2 YFSETQ. V was trimmed by 0 bases and J by 15 bases, leaving 22 bases between them. The CDR3 is 15 residues long. The CDR3 here is CASSLVFGGTDTSFF. CDR3 DNA sequence: TGCGCCAGCAGCTTGGTTTTTGGGGGAACGGACACTTCGTTCTTC.

The rearrangement links TRBV19 to TRBJ1-2, with no clear D. CDR3 length equals 12 residues. CDR1 is LNHDA and CDR2 is SQIVND in the germline V gene (reference sequence). The V end lost 2 bases, the J end lost 7 bases, and 8 bases lay between the germline ends. This CDR3 is CASSIYGSGYTF. CDR3 sequence (DNA): TGTGCCAGTAGTATATACGGGAGTGGCTACACCTTC.

This clone was found once. This chain links TRBV29-1 with TRBJ1-1; unclear D gene. CDR1 is SQVTM and CDR2 is ANQGSEA in the germline V gene. The CDR3 spans 13 residues. Trimming pared 6 bases from V and 0 bases from J, leaving 11 bases between. CDR3 residues: CSVAGLMNTEAFF. The DNA for the CDR3 is TGCAGCGTCGCCGGGCTGATGAACACTGAAGCTTTCTTT. Drawing the rest from reference TRBV29-1 and TRBJ1-1, the complete variable domain is SAVISQKPSRDICQRGTSLTIQCQVDSQVTMMFWYRQQPGQSLTLIATANQGSEATYESGFVIDKFPISRPNLTFSTLTVSNMSPEDSSIYLCSVAGLMNTEAFFGQGTRLTVV.

The rearrangement joins TRBV6-2 or TRBV6-3 to TRBJ1-2; D is unresolved. This CDR3 has 13 amino acids. Trimming stripped 6 bases from V and 2 bases from J, with 10 bases between. The V gene's germline CDR1 is MNHEY and CDR2 SVGEGT. CDR3 sequence: CASSRGYNYGYTF. The CDR3 nucleotides are TGTGCCAGCAGCCGTGGTTACAACTATGGCTACACCTTC.

This chain joins TRBV12-3 or TRBV12-4 and TRBJ2-5; no clear D gene. CDR3 length: 12 residues. Trimming shortened V by 3 bases and J by 6 bases, and 8 bases separated the two germline ends. The CDR3 here is CASSLVTQTQYF. The CDR3 DNA follows: TGTGCCAGCAGTTTGGTAACGCAGACCCAGTACTTC.

This chain links TRBV28 with TRBJ2-4, with no clear D. Trimming stripped 5 bases from V and 0 bases from J, with 8 bases between. CDR3 size: 14 residues. Germline V gene sequence: CDR1 MDHEN, CDR2 SYDVKM. CDR3 DNA sequence: TGTGCCAGCAGTGATTCAGTAGCCAAAAACATTCAGTACTTC. Translated, it gives CASSDSVAKNIQYF.

The chain employs TRBV5-1 and TRBJ1-3; D not certain. This CDR3 spans 15 amino acids. CDR1 and CDR2 (germline): SGHRS, YFSETQ. Trimming stripped 4 bases from V and 0 bases from J, with 11 bases between. The CDR3 DNA reads as TGCGCCAGCAGCCCTGGACCCAGCTCTGGAAACACCATATATTTT. It yields the protein CASSPGPSSGNTIYF.

The sample holds a few counts of this clone. The chain has TRBV19 and TRBJ1-3; D possibly corresponds to TRBD1 (6 bases). The CDR3 has 15 residues. Germline V gives CDR1 LNHDA, CDR2 SQIVND (reference sequence). Trimming removed 8 bases from V and 0 bases from J, with 14 bases in between. The CDR3 DNA is TGTGCCAGTCGGGCAGGGGAAGACTCTGGAAACACCATATATTTT. Protein product: CASRAGEDSGNTIYF.

The chain joins TRBV29-1 to TRBJ1-3; 8 nucleotides align to TRBD1. The ends lost 0 bases at V and 4 bases at J; junction bases unmatched: 2. Germline V CDR1 and CDR2: SQVTM, ANQGSEA. This CDR3 is built from 14 residues. The CDR3 coding sequence is TGCAGCGTTGAAGATACAGGGGGAGGAAACACCATATATTTT. This codes for CSVEDTGGGNTIYF.

The rearrangement uses TRBV5-4 and TRBJ2-1, with TRBD2 matching 7 bases. V lost 2 bases and J lost 6; bases outside the gene matches: 8. The CDR3 extends over 15 amino acids. From germline, CDR1 is SGHNT and CDR2 YYREEE (reference sequence). Here the CDR3 reads CASSLTGGDLNEQFF. Written as DNA, the CDR3 is TGTGCCAGCAGCTTAACGGGGGGTGACCTCAATGAGCAGTTCTTC. Variable domain in full (rest from reference TRBV5-4 and TRBJ2-1): ETGVTQSPTHLIKTRGQQVTLRCSSQSGHNTVSWYQQALGQGPQFIFQYYREEENGRGNFPPRFSGLQFPNYSSELNVNALELDDSALYLCASSLTGGDLNEQFFGPGTRLTVL.

CDR3 amino acids: CASSFDNDYGYTF. DNA for the CDR3: TGTGCCAGCAGCTTCGACAATGACTATGGCTACACCTTC. The chain has TRBV7-2 and TRBJ1-2, with D unclear. The ends were cut back, 3 bases at V and 3 bases at J, with 8 bases in the middle. The CDR3 loop spans 13 amino acids. Germline values: CDR1 SGHTA, CDR2 FQGNSA.

The chain recombines TRBV12-3 or TRBV12-4 with TRBJ1-1; a weak D match, TRBD1 (6 bases). This CDR3 has 13 residues. The V end lost 1 base, the J end lost 3 bases, and 6 bases lay between the germline ends. Here the CDR3 DNA reads TGTGCCAGCAGTTTAGGGGGGCACACTGAAGCTTTCTTT. Its translation: CASSLGGHTEAFF.

The rearrangement uses TRBV7-2 and TRBJ2-1, with 12 bases identical to TRBD1. The CDR3 length is 13 residues. CDR1 SGHTA and CDR2 FQGNSA come from the germline V gene. V trimming: 5 bases; J trimming: 14 bases; junction bases outside the gene matches: 7. The CDR3 sequence is CASSPGTGGKEFF. In DNA form, the CDR3 reads TGTGCCAGCAGCCCCGGGACAGGGGGCAAGGAGTTCTTC.

The J gene is TRBJ1-4, the V gene TRBV11-2, with D possibly being TRBD1 (6 bases). Looked up from germline, CDR1 is SGHAT and CDR2 is FQNNGV. V dropped 6 bases and J dropped 8 bases, with 13 bases sitting between them. CDR3 length equals 13 residues. The CDR3 reads CASRVQGHEKLFF. The CDR3 DNA reads as TGTGCCAGCAGGGTACAGGGACACGAAAAACTGTTTTTT.

This chain connects TRBV19 to TRBJ1-4, with 9 bases lining up with TRBD1. CDR3 size: 13 residues. CDR1 is LNHDA, CDR2 SQIVND, per germline (reference sequence). The ends lost 7 bases at V and 7 bases at J; junction bases unmatched: 4. The CDR3 here is CASKRTGVEKLFF. In DNA form, the CDR3 reads TGTGCCAGTAAACGGACAGGGGTTGAAAAACTGTTTTTT.

V usage is TRBV5-1 and J usage is TRBJ1-1; a weak D match, TRBD1 (5 bases). V was shortened by 4 bases and J by 6 bases, with 22 bases between the two germline ends. The CDR3 runs to 16 residues. The germline gives CDR1 SGHRS, CDR2 YFSETQ. CDR3 loop: CASSRDGAGRFSEAFF. In nucleotides, the CDR3 is TGCGCCAGCAGCCGCGACGGGGCAGGGAGATTTTCTGAAGCTTTCTTT.

The J gene is TRBJ2-5, the V gene TRBV7-9; TRBD2 is a possible D gene (5 bases). The CDR3 has 14 residues. V dropped 1 base and J dropped 4 bases, with 10 bases sitting between them. Germline V gives CDR1 SEHNR, CDR2 FQNEAQ (reference sequence). Here the CDR3 reads CASSLGGSGETQYF. Here the CDR3 DNA reads TGTGCCAGCAGCTTAGGAGGGTCGGGAGAGACCCAGTACTTC.